The rows below give T cell receptor beta chains drawn from one sample of a study of Graves' ophthalmopathy and Graves' hyperthyroidism. TCRdb itself ran the multiplex PCR reads through MiXCR, one entry per CDR3 protein. This table holds about 410,000 distinct CDR3 sequences, about 17% found once. Sequencing input: peripheral blood. These receptors came from a woman in her late teens or twenties with Graves' ophthalmopathy. CDR3s include the opening cysteine and the closing phenylalanine or tryptophan. A D gene is named only where the DNA matches it firmly. Some rows have no size entry. The others give once, few or many, or a class for an expanded clone.

j_gene: TRBJ2-7; abundance: few; v_gene: TRBV6-5; d_gene: .; CDR3nt: TGTGCCAGCAGTTACTCGTTCAGGGATCGGTCCTACGAGCAGTACTTC; CDR3aa: CASSYSFRDRSYEQYF
j_gene: TRBJ2-7; abundance: few; v_gene: TRBV3-1; d_gene: TRBD2; CDR3nt: TGTGCCAGCAGCCAAGACTCTAGCGGAGCCTACGAGCAGTACTTC; CDR3aa: CASSQDSSGAYEQYF
j_gene: TRBJ2-7; abundance: many; v_gene: TRBV29-1; d_gene: TRBD2; CDR3nt: TGCAGCTTTCAACCCGCGGTGGGCAGCGGGAGCCACGAGCAGTACTTC; CDR3aa: CSFQPAVGSGSHEQYF
j_gene: TRBJ2-7; abundance: many; v_gene: TRBV7-2; d_gene: TRBD2; CDR3nt: TGTGCCAGCAGCTTCGGGACTAGCGGGAGTTTGTACTTC; CDR3aa: CASSFGTSGSLYF
j_gene: TRBJ2-7; abundance: many; v_gene: TRBV15; d_gene: .; CDR3nt: TGTGCCACCAGCAGAGATCCAGGAGCGAGGGAGCAGTACTTC; CDR3aa: CATSRDPGAREQYF
j_gene: TRBJ2-7; abundance: many; v_gene: TRBV7-2; d_gene: TRBD1; CDR3nt: TGTGCCAGCAGCTTTGGGGGACAGGGAGGAATCGAGCAGTACTTC; CDR3aa: CASSFGGQGGIEQYF
j_gene: TRBJ1-6; abundance: many; v_gene: TRBV7-9; d_gene: .; CDR3nt: TGTGCCAGCAGCCCTGGCGGATCACCCCTCCACTTT; CDR3aa: CASSPGGSPLHF
j_gene: TRBJ1-1; abundance: many; v_gene: TRBV19; d_gene: .; CDR3nt: TGTGCCAGTAGTATAAAGAGGGTGAGAAACACTGAAGCTTTCTTT; CDR3aa: CASSIKRVRNTEAFF
j_gene: TRBJ2-6; abundance: many; v_gene: TRBV9; d_gene: TRBD2; CDR3nt: TGTGCCAGCAGCGTAAGCGGGGGATTTGACTCTGGGGCCAACGTCCTGACTTTC; CDR3aa: CASSVSGGFDSGANVLTF
j_gene: TRBJ2-7; abundance: .; v_gene: TRBV18; d_gene: .; CDR3nt: TGTGCCAGCTCACCACCGGGGCCTGGAACGGGGTCACCCTACGAGCAGTACTTC; CDR3aa: CASSPPGPGTGSPYEQYF
j_gene: TRBJ1-5; abundance: few; v_gene: TRBV6-5; d_gene: TRBD1; CDR3nt: TGTGCCAGCAGTTCTACGACAGGGCGAGGCCAGCATTTT; CDR3aa: CASSSTTGRGQHF
j_gene: TRBJ2-2; abundance: .; v_gene: TRBV12-3/TRBV12-4; d_gene: TRBD2; CDR3nt: TGTGCCAGCAGTCGACTAGCGGGGGGGATCGGGGAGCTGTTTTTT; CDR3aa: CASSRLAGGIGELFF
j_gene: TRBJ1-5; abundance: many; v_gene: TRBV28; d_gene: TRBD1; CDR3nt: TGTGCCAGCACTGACCGGGACAGGGGGCAACAGCCCCAGCATTTT; CDR3aa: CASTDRDRGQQPQHF
j_gene: TRBJ1-5; abundance: .; v_gene: TRBV28; d_gene: .; CDR3nt: TGTGCCAGCAGTTTAGTTGGGTTTCAGCCCCAGCATTTT; CDR3aa: CASSLVGFQPQHF
j_gene: TRBJ2-7; abundance: many; v_gene: TRBV5-1; d_gene: TRBD1; CDR3nt: TGCGCCAGCAGCGTCCGGGACAGGACATTAAACGCCTACGAGCAGTACTTC; CDR3aa: CASSVRDRTLNAYEQYF
j_gene: TRBJ2-5; abundance: .; v_gene: TRBV6-1; d_gene: .; CDR3nt: TGTGCCAGCAGACGACCTGGGACCGCCAGGGAGACCCAGTACTTC; CDR3aa: CASRRPGTARETQYF
j_gene: TRBJ2-7; abundance: few; v_gene: TRBV30; d_gene: .; CDR3nt: TGTGCCTGGAGTTCAACCCTCCGGGGCAGCTACGAGCAGTACTTC; CDR3aa: CAWSSTLRGSYEQYF
j_gene: TRBJ1-1; abundance: few; v_gene: TRBV19; d_gene: .; CDR3nt: TGTGCCAGTAGTATGGATCCGGACGGGTACACTGAAGCTTTCTTT; CDR3aa: CASSMDPDGYTEAFF
j_gene: TRBJ1-2; abundance: .; v_gene: TRBV6-1; d_gene: TRBD1; CDR3nt: TGTGCCAGCAGTGATGGGACAGGCCACTATGGCTACACCTTC; CDR3aa: CASSDGTGHYGYTF
j_gene: TRBJ2-7; abundance: many; v_gene: TRBV28; d_gene: TRBD1; CDR3nt: TGTGCCAGCAGTTTCGGGACAGGGACCGGGCAGTACTTC; CDR3aa: CASSFGTGTGQYF
j_gene: TRBJ2-7; abundance: .; v_gene: TRBV27; d_gene: TRBD1; CDR3nt: TGTGCCAGCAGTTTCTCCTCCCGGACAGGGGGCGACTACGAGCAGTACTTC; CDR3aa: CASSFSSRTGGDYEQYF
j_gene: TRBJ2-3; abundance: .; v_gene: TRBV12-3/TRBV12-4; d_gene: .; CDR3nt: TGTGCCAGCAGGTACAGACGTGCTAGCACAGATACGCAGTATTTT; CDR3aa: CASRYRRASTDTQYF
j_gene: TRBJ2-1; abundance: many; v_gene: TRBV6-2/TRBV6-3; d_gene: .; CDR3nt: TGTGCCAGCAGTCACCCCCTGGGCTACAATGAGCAGTTCTTC; CDR3aa: CASSHPLGYNEQFF
j_gene: TRBJ2-5; abundance: many; v_gene: TRBV7-3; d_gene: TRBD2; CDR3nt: TGTGCCAGCAGCTTATGGGGTAGCGGGGGGCTCCAAGAGACCCAGTACTTC; CDR3aa: CASSLWGSGGLQETQYF
j_gene: TRBJ1-5; abundance: many; v_gene: TRBV19; d_gene: .; CDR3nt: TGTGCCAGTAGTATAGGTACGACCGGACAGCCCCAGCATTTT; CDR3aa: CASSIGTTGQPQHF
j_gene: TRBJ1-1; abundance: many; v_gene: TRBV6-1; d_gene: .; CDR3nt: TGTGCCAGCAGCCCAACAGGGTGGCTCATGGCTTTCTTT; CDR3aa: CASSPTGWLMAFF
j_gene: TRBJ1-1; abundance: many; v_gene: TRBV13; d_gene: TRBD1; CDR3nt: TGTGCCAGCAGCTCCCGACAGGGGTACATGCGCACTGAAGCTTTCTTT; CDR3aa: CASSSRQGYMRTEAFF
j_gene: TRBJ2-4; abundance: many; v_gene: TRBV11-2; d_gene: TRBD2; CDR3nt: TGTGCCAGCAGTCCTAGACTAGCGGGGGGGCGTCTCTCTATCATTCAGTACTTC; CDR3aa: CASSPRLAGGRLSIIQYF
j_gene: TRBJ2-5; abundance: .; v_gene: TRBV12-3/TRBV12-4; d_gene: TRBD2; CDR3nt: TGTGCCAGCACCCCGGGACTAACCCAAGAGACCCAGTACTTC; CDR3aa: CASTPGLTQETQYF